This T cell receptor beta chain was sequenced in a study of spatial heterogeneity in lung cancer. The presence of a unique molecular identifier marked each TCR cDNA molecule. TCRdb passed the 5' RACE reads through MiXCR, listing each CDR3 protein once. The top ten hold under 20% of the sample, which has 15,000 to 20,000 distinct CDR3 sequences, about 22% seen once. V was shortened by 4 bases and J by 2 bases, with 14 bases between the two germline ends. CDR1 is SEHNR, CDR2 FQNEAQ, per germline (reference sequence). The CDR3 runs 15 residues. This clonotype was observed at least ten times. The time point: sample taken at primary tumor resection. Whole RNA came from tumor, nontumor lung or frozen PBMC and was sequenced without being sorted.

The sample was PBMCs, taken at surgery. The sequence was obtained from a female donor with early-stage non-small cell lung cancer. The genes are TRBV7-9 and TRBJ1-1, with D possibly being TRBD1 (6 bases). In DNA form, the CDR3 reads TGTGCCAGCAGCTCTGCGCAGGGGTCTAACACTGAAGCTTTCTTT. The encoded protein is CASSSAQGSNTEAFF.